These T cell receptor beta chains were read from a single sample in a study of CD8 T cells in Susac syndrome. In TCRdb, the immunoSEQ multiplex PCR reads were re-called with MiXCR into one record per CDR3 protein. The sample has roughly 220,000 distinct CDR3 sequences, about 94% seen once; the top ten hold about 0.15%. Material for sequencing was CD4+ T cells from PBMCs. The receptors derive from a human donor with Susac syndrome. The CDR3 runs from the conserved cysteine through the conserved F or W. D genes are given only for firm matches. Rows may omit the clone size; those that give it use once, few, many or a size class.

-,-,TRBV20-1,TRBJ1-2,TGCAGTGCCATATTCGGACAAGCCTATGGCTACACCTTC,CSAIFGQAYGYTF
-,-,TRBV18,TRBJ2-2,TGTGCCAGCTCACCACTGGGTGTCGGCGGGGAGCTGTTTTTT,CASSPLGVGGELFF
-,-,TRBV6-2/TRBV6-3,TRBJ2-7,TGTGCCAGCAGTTCCCTGGGACTTGGCGAGCAGTACTTC,CASSSLGLGEQYF
-,TRBD2,TRBV30,TRBJ2-1,TGTGCCTGGAGCTCTCGAGCGGGGGGATCATCCTACAATGAGCAGTTCTTC,CAWSSRAGGSSYNEQFF
-,-,TRBV20-1,TRBJ2-1,TGCAGTGCTAGAGATTTTCGGGGTATGGAAAGGGGGGTGCAGTTCTTC,CSARDFRGMERGVQFF
-,-,TRBV5-1,TRBJ2-2,TGCGCCAGCAGCTTGGAATCTTCCGGGGAGCTGTTTTTT,CASSLESSGELFF
-,-,TRBV9,TRBJ1-1,TGTGCCAGCAGCGCGGTCACTGTCTCTGAAGCTTTCTTT,CASSAVTVSEAFF
-,TRBD2,TRBV30,TRBJ2-7,TGTGCCTGGAGTGTCGGACTAGCGGGGGGTTACGAGCAGTACTTC,CAWSVGLAGGYEQYF
-,-,TRBV29-1,TRBJ2-2,TGCAGCGTCAACCTGGGCCCCGGGGAGCTGTTTTTT,CSVNLGPGELFF
-,-,TRBV5-1,TRBJ1-1,TGCGCCAGCAGCTTGGATACAGGAAGGATGAACACTGAAGCTTTCTTT,CASSLDTGRMNTEAFF
-,-,TRBV28,TRBJ1-1,TGTGCCAGCAGTTCCAATCTACAGGGCTTGAACACTGAAGCTTTCTTT,CASSSNLQGLNTEAFF
-,TRBD1,TRBV3-1,TRBJ2-4,TGTGCCAGCAGCGACAGGGGTGGGATCGCCAAAAACATTCAGTACTTC,CASSDRGGIAKNIQYF
few,-,TRBV18,TRBJ2-5,TGTGCCAGCTCACCAGGGGACCAAGAGACCCAGTACTTC,CASSPGDQETQYF
-,-,TRBV4-3,TRBJ1-1,TGCGCCAGCAGCCCCACTCAGCTGGGGAACACTGAAGCTTTCTTT,CASSPTQLGNTEAFF
-,-,TRBV7-2,TRBJ2-5,TGTGCCAGCAGCTTACCCGTGGATGGGACCCAGTACTTC,CASSLPVDGTQYF
once,-,TRBV4-3,TRBJ2-7,TGCGCCAGCAGCCAAGATTGGGCCGGAGAGCAGTACTTC,CASSQDWAGEQYF
-,TRBD1,TRBV6-6,TRBJ2-7,TGTGCCAGCATGTTAACAGGGGGCTCCTACGAGCAGTACTTC,CASMLTGGSYEQYF
-,TRBD1,TRBV20-1,TRBJ1-6,TGCAGTGCTGGACAGGCGTATAATTCACCCCTCCACTTT,CSAGQAYNSPLHF
-,-,TRBV4-2,TRBJ1-6,TGTGCCAGCAGCCAAGGCAGCCTGGGTTCACCCCTCCACTTT,CASSQGSLGSPLHF
-,TRBD1,TRBV12-5,TRBJ1-5,TGTGCTAGTGGTCGGGACAGCCTAAATCAGCCCCAGCATTTT,CASGRDSLNQPQHF
-,-,TRBV19,TRBJ1-4,TGTGCCAGTAGTATCGGGGGTACGACTAATGAAAAACTGTTTTTT,CASSIGGTTNEKLFF
-,TRBD1,TRBV27,TRBJ1-5,TGTGCCAGCAGTGACGGCGGGACAGGGTTGAATCAGCCCCAGCATTTT,CASSDGGTGLNQPQHF
-,-,TRBV28,TRBJ1-4,TGTGCCAGCACCAGACAGGCTCCAACTAATGAAAAACTGTTTTTT,CASTRQAPTNEKLFF
-,-,TRBV6-1,TRBJ1-5,TGTGCCAGCAGTCGTTTTCAGGGTTACCAGCCCCAGCATTTT,CASSRFQGYQPQHF
-,-,TRBV20-1,TRBJ1-6,TGCAGTGCTAACAGGGCCGGGGCTTCACCCCTCCACTTT,CSANRAGASPLHF
few,-,TRBV20-1,TRBJ1-1,TGCAGTGCTAGACAGGGGAACACTGAAGCTTTCTTT,CSARQGNTEAFF
-,TRBD1,TRBV28,TRBJ2-3,TGTGCCAGCAGACCGACAGGGGAGGTTGGCACAGATACGCAGTATTTT,CASRPTGEVGTDTQYF
few,TRBD1,TRBV6-2/TRBV6-3,TRBJ2-7,TGTGCCAGCAGTTCCCGACAGGGGGCCTACGAGCAGTACTTC,CASSSRQGAYEQYF
-,-,TRBV6-6,TRBJ1-1,TGTGCCAGCAGTTATGAGGGGATGAACACTGAAGCTTTCTTT,CASSYEGMNTEAFF
-,-,TRBV5-1,TRBJ2-3,TGCGCCAGCAGCTTTCAGTTGGGGCTGGGGGAAGATACGCAGTATTTT,CASSFQLGLGEDTQYF
-,-,TRBV12-3/TRBV12-4,TRBJ1-6,TGTGCCAGCACCATGGTCCCGGGGAATTCACCCCTCCACTTT,CASTMVPGNSPLHF
-,-,TRBV19,TRBJ2-6,TGTGCCAGTAAGAAGGGGGAAGGGGCTGGGGCCAACGTCCTGACTTTC,CASKKGEGAGANVLTF
-,TRBD2,TRBV7-8,TRBJ2-1,TGTGCCAGCAGCTTACAGTGGATGACGCGCGGACTAGCAAGATACAATGAGCAGTTCTTC,CASSLQWMTRGLARYNEQFF
-,-,TRBV15,TRBJ1-6,TGTGCCACCAGCAGAGGGGAGACAGGAGTAGCACCCCTCCACTTT,CATSRGETGVAPLHF
-,-,TRBV11-2,TRBJ2-2,TGTGCCAGCAGCTTAGGCACGGCGCGGGGCGGGGAGCTGTTTTTT,CASSLGTARGGELFF
once,TRBD1,TRBV6-5,TRBJ1-4,TGTGCCAGCAGTTACACAGGGGCGAGGGATGAAAAACTGTTTTTT,CASSYTGARDEKLFF
-,-,TRBV7-2,TRBJ1-6,TGTGCCAGCAGCACCTCCGGGCCCGGGGATTCACCCCTCCACTTT,CASSTSGPGDSPLHF
-,TRBD1,TRBV19,TRBJ1-5,TGTGCCAGTAGTATCATTGGACAGGGGTCTCTCAATCAGCCCCAGCATTTT,CASSIIGQGSLNQPQHF
once,-,TRBV30,TRBJ2-1,TGTGCCTGGAGTGCGAAAAGGAGAGACAATGAGCAGTTCTTC,CAWSAKRRDNEQFF
-,-,TRBV6-5,TRBJ2-1,TGTGCCAGCACCAGCCTCCAAGTGCAGTTCTTC,CASTSLQVQFF
-,-,TRBV7-2,TRBJ1-3,TGTGCCAGCAGCTCGCTCTGGGGAGCTGGAAACACCATATATTTT,CASSSLWGAGNTIYF
-,-,TRBV10-3,TRBJ1-1,TGTGCCATCACCGAGACAGGAACGAACACTGAAGCTTTCTTT,CAITETGTNTEAFF
-,-,TRBV18,TRBJ2-2,TGTGCCAGCTCACCACGGGAAACCGGGGAGCTGTTTTTT,CASSPRETGELFF
-,-,TRBV20-1,TRBJ1-2,TGCAGTGCTGCCACAGGGAGCGCGTCGGGGGGCTACACCTTC,CSAATGSASGGYTF
-,-,TRBV29-1,TRBJ2-7,TGCAGCGTTGCCGGGCAGGCCTCCTACGAGCAGTACTTC,CSVAGQASYEQYF
-,-,TRBV20-1,TRBJ1-2,TGCAGTGCTAGGAGGGGGGACTATGGCTACACCTTC,CSARRGDYGYTF